This T cell receptor (beta chain) derives from a study of T cell responses to AZD1222 COVID-19 vaccine. Generated by immunoSEQ multiplex PCR, the TCRdb table keeps only in-frame clones and is missing some. The data show about 160,000 clones, approximately 90% seen once. V lost 6 bases, J lost 3 bases, and 15 bases lay in between. This CDR3 has 14 amino acids. CDR1 SGHRS and CDR2 YFSETQ come from the germline V gene. This receptor was taken from an adult in good health. Sample: peripheral blood, taken on day 0 of MenACWY control vaccination. J is TRBJ1-1 and V is TRBV5-1; D may be TRBD1 (6 bases). In DNA, the CDR3 is TGCGCCAGCACCCCGGGGGGCAAGGACACTGAAGCTTTCTTT. Residues: CASTPGGKDTEAFF.